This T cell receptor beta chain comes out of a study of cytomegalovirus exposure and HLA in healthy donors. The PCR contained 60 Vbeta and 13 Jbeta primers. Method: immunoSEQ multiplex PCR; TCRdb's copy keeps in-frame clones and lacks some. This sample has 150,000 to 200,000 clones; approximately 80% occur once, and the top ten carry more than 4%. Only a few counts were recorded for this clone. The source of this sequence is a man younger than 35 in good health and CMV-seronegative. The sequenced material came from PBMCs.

CDR3 DNA: TGTGCCAGCAGTTATTCGGGGGGCGGTGGAAACACCATATATTTT. Its translation: CASSYSGGGGNTIYF. The J gene is TRBJ1-3, the V gene TRBV27; a possible D gene is TRBD1 (6 bases). Germline CDR1 and CDR2: MNHEY and SMNVEV (reference sequence). Trimming took off 4 bases at V and 3 bases at J, with 13 bases between the two ends. The CDR3 totals 15 residues.